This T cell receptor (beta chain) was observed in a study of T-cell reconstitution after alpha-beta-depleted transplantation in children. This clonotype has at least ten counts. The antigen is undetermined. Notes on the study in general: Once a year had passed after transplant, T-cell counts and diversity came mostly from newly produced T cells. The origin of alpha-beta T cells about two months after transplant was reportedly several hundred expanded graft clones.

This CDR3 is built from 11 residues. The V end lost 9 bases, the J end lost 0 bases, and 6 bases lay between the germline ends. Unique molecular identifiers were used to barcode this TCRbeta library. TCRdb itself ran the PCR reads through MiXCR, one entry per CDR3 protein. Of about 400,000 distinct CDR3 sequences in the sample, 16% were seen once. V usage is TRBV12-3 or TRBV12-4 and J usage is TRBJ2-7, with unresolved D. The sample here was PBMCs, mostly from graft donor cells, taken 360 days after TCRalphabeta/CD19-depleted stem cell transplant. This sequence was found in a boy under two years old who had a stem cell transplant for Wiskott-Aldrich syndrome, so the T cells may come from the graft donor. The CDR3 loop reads CASASSYEQYF. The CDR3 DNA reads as TGTGCCAGTGCGAGCTCCTACGAGCAGTACTTC.